The clone carrying this T cell receptor (beta chain) came up many times. The data derive from a study of neurological immune-mediated disorders. V lost 3 bases to trimming and J lost 7 bases, with 13 bases between them. There are 13 residues in the CDR3. CDR1 is DFQATT, CDR2 SNEGSKA, per germline (reference sequence). TCRdb passed the 5' RACE reads through MiXCR, listing each CDR3 protein once. The table records roughly 48,000 distinct CDR3 sequences, 5.8% of them present only once. The receptor comes from a woman aged 18 to 35 with multiple sclerosis. The chain links TRBV20-1 to TRBJ2-1; weak D call: TRBD2 (5 bases). The specimen was CD4+ T cells from blood. For the CDR3, the DNA is TGCAGTGCTAGGGGATTTGCGGGTAATGAGCAGTTCTTC. This codes for CSARGFAGNEQFF.